These 26 T cell receptor beta chains share one sample of origin, sequenced in a study of blood T cell repertoires in COVID-19. Measured with immunoSEQ multiplex PCR; TCRdb has only the in-frame clones, and not every one. The table lists approximately 210,000 clones, roughly four fifths of them singletons, with roughly 5.3% in the top ten. Sequencing input: peripheral blood. The receptors stem from a woman in her 70s with active or convalescent COVID-19.

The gene calls are TRBV5-1 and TRBJ1-6; maybe TRBD1 (6 bases). Trimming stripped 3 bases from V and 7 bases from J, with 11 bases between. The CDR3 loop spans 14 amino acids. CDR1 is SGHRS and CDR2 is YFSETQ in the germline V gene. In nucleotides, the CDR3 is TGCGCCAGCAGCTCTGTAGGGGGAAATTCACCCCTCCACTTT. Its translation: CASSSVGGNSPLHF.

The rearrangement links TRBV6-5 to TRBJ2-2; 7 nucleotides align to TRBD1. The V segment lost 7 bases and the J segment 8 bases; nucleotides outside the gene matches: 10. Germline loops: CDR1 MNHEY, CDR2 SVGAGI. This CDR3 region has 14 residues. The DNA for the CDR3 is TGTGCCAGCAAGGGACAGTGGGGTTTGGGGGAGCTGTTTTTT. It codes for CASKGQWGLGELFF.

The rearrangement uses TRBV14 and TRBJ2-3; 13 positions match TRBD2. CDR1 and CDR2 (germline): SGHDN, FVKESK. J gave up 3 bases and V 4 bases, and 4 bases lay outside the gene matches. The CDR3 length is 16 residues. CDR3 amino acids: CASSPGLAGDTDTQYF. The CDR3 bases are TGTGCCAGCAGCCCTGGACTAGCGGGAGATACAGATACGCAGTATTTT.

This clone was recorded a few times. The chain combines TRBV28 with TRBJ2-2; TRBD2 matches at 12 bases. CDR3 length: 15 amino acids. Germline CDR1 MDHEN, CDR2 SYDVKM. J gave up 8 bases and V 2 bases, and 3 bases lay outside the gene matches. The CDR3, as DNA: TGTGCCAGCAGTTTAATGACTAGCGGGAGTGGGGAGCTGTTTTTT. The encoded protein is CASSLMTSGSGELFF.

This chain uses TRBV7-9 with TRBJ2-7; 8 nucleotides align to TRBD2. The germline gives CDR1 SEHNR, CDR2 FQNEAQ (reference sequence). Trimming at V came to 5 bases and at J to 2 bases, leaving 11 bases not matched to a gene. This CDR3 spans 16 amino acids. CDR3 bases: TGTGCCAGCAGCCCCATGGCTAGCGGGCCTACCTACGAGCAGTACTTC. Its protein is CASSPMASGPTYEQYF.

The chain links TRBV10-2 to TRBJ2-2, with D unclear. Germline-derived CDR1 and CDR2 are WSHSY and SAAADI. This CDR3 has 13 residues. V dropped 4 bases and J dropped 4 bases, with 7 bases sitting between them. CDR3 nucleotides: TGCGCCAGCAGTGCTCTAGTCACCGGGGAGCTGTTTTTT. It is translated as CASSALVTGELFF.

This sequence joins TRBV4-1 and TRBJ2-4; D might be TRBD1 (8 bases). The V gene lost 6 bases and the J gene lost 3 bases, with 30 bases spanning the gap. The CDR3 consists of 20 residues. Germline assignment: CDR1 MGHRA and CDR2 YSYEKL. The CDR3 nucleotides are TGCGCCAGCAGATCGTCCCCCTTTGGACAGGGAGGGGTCGGCAAAAACATTCAGTACTTC. As protein: CASRSSPFGQGGVGKNIQYF.

This clone has more than one count but fewer than ten. V usage is TRBV7-8 and J usage is TRBJ2-2, with a possible D match to TRBD1 (5 bases). The CDR3 is 18 amino acids. V dropped 7 bases and J dropped 1 base, with 22 bases sitting between them. CDR1 and CDR2 (germline): SGHVS, FQNEAQ. The CDR3, as DNA: TGTGCCAGCAACCTAAGGGGTCTTAGGGGCAGGAACACCGGGGAGCTGTTTTTT. Protein: CASNLRGLRGRNTGELFF.

This sequence joins TRBV28 and TRBJ2-1; 9 positions agree with TRBD1. CDR1 and CDR2 (germline): MDHEN, SYDVKM. V lost 3 bases to trimming and J lost 4 bases; unmatched junction nucleotides: 7. The CDR3 loop spans 16 amino acids. CDR3 DNA sequence: TGTGCCAGCAGTTTCTCCGGGACAGGGAGTTACAATGAGCAGTTCTTC. Translation: CASSFSGTGSYNEQFF. The full variable domain, completed using reference TRBV28 and TRBJ2-1, is DVKVTQSSRYLVKRTGEKVFLECVQDMDHENMFWYRQDPGLGLRLIYFSYDVKMKEKGDIPEGYSVSREKKERFSLILESASTNQTSMYLCASSFSGTGSYNEQFFGPGTRLTVL.

The chain employs TRBV29-1 and TRBJ2-4, with TRBD1 matching 8 bases. The germline CDR1 and CDR2 sequences are SQVTM and ANQGSEA. The junction had 0 bases not matched to a gene; V was cut back by 4 bases and J by 1 base. The CDR3 consists of 13 residues. The CDR3 sequence is CSVGQGAKNIQYF. The CDR3 DNA reads TGCAGCGTTGGACAGGGGGCCAAAAACATTCAGTACTTC.

V and J are TRBV18 and TRBJ2-2; D is unclear. The CDR3 spans 14 residues. Germline CDR1 KGHSH, CDR2 LQKENI. The V end lost 4 bases, the J end lost 4 bases, and 10 bases lay between the germline ends. The CDR3 reads CASSRQVGTGELFF. In DNA, the CDR3 is TGTGCCAGCTCACGCCAGGTTGGCACCGGGGAGCTGTTTTTT.

V gene TRBV5-5 combines with J gene TRBJ1-1; D ambiguous. V dropped 3 bases and J dropped 1 base, with 13 bases sitting between them. There are 15 residues in the CDR3. Germline CDR1 and CDR2: SGHKS and YYEKEE (reference sequence). CDR3 loop: CASSSGGRENTEAFF. In DNA, the CDR3 is TGTGCCAGCAGCTCCGGAGGACGGGAGAACACTGAAGCTTTCTTT.

The chain combines TRBV9 with TRBJ1-2, with 7 positions matching TRBD1. The CDR3 spans 14 residues. The germline V gene encodes CDR1 SGDLS and CDR2 YYNGEE. The junction had 6 bases not matched to a gene; V was cut back by 1 base and J by 6 bases. The CDR3 loop reads CASSVSQGEDGYTF. The CDR3 DNA reads TGTGCCAGCAGCGTAAGTCAGGGGGAAGATGGCTACACCTTC.

This clone was seen a handful of times. The genes are TRBV29-1 and TRBJ2-5; maybe TRBD1 (7 bases). Trimming took off 7 bases at V and 4 bases at J, with 16 bases between the two ends. Germline loops: CDR1 SQVTM, CDR2 ANQGSEA. The CDR3 contains 13 residues. The CDR3 loop reads CSAAGGGGETQYF. The CDR3 coding sequence is TGCAGCGCCGCCGGAGGGGGCGGAGAGACCCAGTACTTC.

This chain uses TRBV18 with TRBJ2-5, with 8 bases fitting TRBD1. V gave up 2 bases and J gave up 5 bases; unmatched junction bases: 1. This CDR3 region has 13 residues. Germline CDR1 KGHSH, CDR2 LQKENI. The CDR3 is CASSPTGGETQYF. The CDR3, as DNA: TGTGCCAGCTCACCAACAGGGGGGGAGACCCAGTACTTC.

This clone was observed once. The chain couples TRBV27 to TRBJ2-3, with a possible D match to TRBD2 (6 bases). V lost 5 bases to trimming and J lost 1 base, with 13 bases between them. Germline CDR1 and CDR2: MNHEY and SMNVEV (reference sequence). The CDR3 loop spans 15 amino acids. Here the CDR3 reads CASSLRRGGTDTQYF. The CDR3 DNA reads TGTGCCAGCAGTCTTCGGAGGGGTGGCACAGATACGCAGTATTTT.

The chain joins TRBV28 to TRBJ2-7, with 10 bases lining up with TRBD1. J gave up 8 bases and V 4 bases, and 14 bases lay outside the gene matches. CDR3 length: 16 residues. CDR1 and CDR2 (germline): MDHEN, SYDVKM. The CDR3 reads CASSSTRTGGSTKQYF. CDR3 nucleotide sequence: TGTGCCAGCAGTTCAACTAGGACAGGGGGATCTACGAAGCAGTACTTC.

This chain connects TRBV12-3 or TRBV12-4 to TRBJ1-5; D gene unclear. V dropped 3 bases and J dropped 9 bases, with 12 bases sitting between them. CDR3 size: 13 residues. CDR3 sequence: CASSFLPGMPQHF. The CDR3 DNA reads TGTGCCAGCAGTTTCTTACCGGGGATGCCCCAGCATTTT.

This sequence joins TRBV18 and TRBJ1-4, with TRBD1 as a possible D gene (5 bases). The V and J ends lost 3 bases and 0 bases respectively, with 11 bases between them. Germline CDR1 and CDR2: KGHSH and LQKENI. The CDR3 spans 16 residues. CDR3 DNA sequence: TGTGCCAGCTCACCCCGACAGACTGCAACTAATGAAAAACTGTTTTTT. It translates to CASSPRQTATNEKLFF.

The genes are TRBV5-1 and TRBJ2-1; TRBD1 agrees at 7 bases. With 6 bases clipped from V and 9 bases from J, the junction kept 6 bases outside the gene matches. The germline V gene has CDR1 SGHRS and CDR2 YFSETQ. This CDR3 is 12 amino acids long. This CDR3 reads CASTLTGTEQFF. CDR3 bases: TGCGCCAGCACTCTGACAGGGACTGAGCAGTTCTTC.

This chain uses TRBV5-6 with TRBJ1-2; 8 bases match TRBD1. The CDR3 spans 14 residues. V shed 3 bases, J shed 2 bases, and the junction held 3 bases outside the gene matches. Germline CDR1 SGHDT, CDR2 YYEEEE. CDR3 protein: CASSSDRGNYGYTF. For the CDR3, the DNA is TGTGCCAGCAGCTCCGACAGGGGCAACTATGGCTACACCTTC.

J is TRBJ2-1 and V is TRBV27; 10 bases are shared with TRBD2. The CDR3 is 16 amino acids. V shed 6 bases and J 5 bases; nucleotides not matched to a gene: 10. Germline V CDR1 and CDR2: MNHEY, SMNVEV (reference sequence). In DNA form, the CDR3 reads TGTGCCAGCAGCCCACCCGGGACTAGCGTACACAATGAGCAGTTCTTC. Translated, it gives CASSPPGTSVHNEQFF.

The rearrangement uses TRBV19 and TRBJ2-3; D is possibly TRBD2 (6 bases). Germline lookup yields CDR1 LNHDA and CDR2 SQIVND (reference sequence). The CDR3 has 14 amino acids. Trimming removed 8 bases from V and 2 bases from J, with 14 bases in between. Written as DNA, the CDR3 is TGTGCCAGTCGGGACTTCCCCGACACAGATACGCAGTATTTT. Translating it yields CASRDFPDTDTQYF.

The chain joins TRBV27 to TRBJ1-2, with D hard to call. CDR1 is MNHEY and CDR2 is SMNVEV in the germline V gene (reference sequence). Trimming removed 0 bases at V and 7 bases at J, with 12 bases between. This CDR3 has 14 residues. CDR3: CASSLSEGSGGYTF. For the CDR3, the DNA is TGTGCCAGCAGTTTATCGGAAGGTAGCGGTGGCTACACCTTC.

The chain employs TRBV4-1 and TRBJ1-6, with a possible D match to TRBD1 (5 bases). This CDR3 comprises 14 residues. V lost 4 bases and J lost 7, with 11 bases in between. Looked up from germline, CDR1 is MGHRA and CDR2 is YSYEKL. The CDR3 loop reads CASSLGRTNSPLHF. The CDR3 DNA follows: TGCGCCAGCAGCCTCGGACGGACAAATTCACCCCTCCACTTT.

Many counts were recorded for this clone. The chain carries TRBV7-2 and TRBJ2-2; TRBD2 agrees at 7 bases. Germline CDR1 and CDR2: SGHTA and FQGNSA. V was clipped by 5 bases and J by 4 bases; unmatched bases: 7. This CDR3 region has 15 residues. In DNA form, the CDR3 reads TGTGCCAGCAGCCCTGGAGTAGCGGGCACCGGGGAGCTGTTTTTT. Translated: CASSPGVAGTGELFF. Combining the CDR3 with reference TRBV7-2 and TRBJ2-2 gives the whole variable domain GAGVSQSPSNKVTEKGKDVELRCDPISGHTALYWYRQSLGQGLEFLIYFQGNSAPDKSGLPSDRFSAERTGGSVSTLTIQRTQQEDSAVYLCASSPGVAGTGELFFGEGSRLTVL.